Listed here is a single T cell receptor beta chain. This sample also contains other DNA sequences that code for the same CDR3. The assay was immunoSEQ multiplex PCR, and TCRdb's table has in-frame clones only and misses some. Of about a million clones listed, 60% to 80% were seen once; the top ten hold more than 0.85%. This sample was taken from a study of shared clonotypes between healthy human individuals. The sequencing input was memory CD4+ T cells from PBMCs. Subset denoted: CD45RA-negative fraction. This sequence was found in a man between 18 and 35 years old in good health. Some clones in this sample may be carry-over from other donors' samples.

The CDR3 spells CASSDSGGRETQYF. The DNA of the CDR3 is TGTGCCAGCAGTGACTCCGGGGGTCGAGAGACCCAGTACTTC. The chain combines TRBV2 with TRBJ2-5, with D tentatively TRBD2 (6 bases). The V gene's germline CDR1 is SNHLY and CDR2 FYNNEI. The CDR3 is 14 residues long. Deletions cut 3 bases from V and 4 bases from J, with 12 bases between.